This TCR beta chain originates from a study of T cell repertoires and HLA-DP antigens. TCRdb's table, derived via immunoSEQ multiplex PCR, lists solely in-frame clones and lacks some. Counted here are approximately 110,000 clones, over 90% occurring once; the ten biggest clones make up 0.25% to 0.3%. CDR1 is LNHDA, CDR2 SQIVND, per germline (reference sequence). The CDR3 covers 15 residues. V lost 4 bases and J lost 3, with 16 bases in between. Turning to this clone: Its antigen remains unknown.

Study-wide results and limits: Against one allele, clones undetected before culture averaged approximately 35%; against the other, less than 65%.

This receptor was obtained from a woman aged 18-29 years in good health and CMV-seronegative. Sequencing was carried out using CD4+ T cells from PBMCs. The chain couples TRBV19 to TRBJ2-7; TRBD1 might be the D (6 bases). CDR3 DNA: TGTGCCAGTAGTACCCCCCATCGGGACATCTACGAGCAGTACTTC. This gives the protein CASSTPHRDIYEQYF.